A selection of T cell receptor beta chains follows, all from one sample in a study of blood T cell repertoires in COVID-19. Libraries were prepared by immunoSEQ multiplex PCR; TCRdb keeps only in-frame clonotypes and omits some of them. The sample holds tens of thousands of clones, over 70% seen once. Sequenced: peripheral blood. The receptors here all came from a man between 65 and 80 years old with COVID-19, enrolled during active disease. The CDR3 runs from the conserved cysteine through the conserved F or W. D genes are given only for firm matches. Rows give clone size only sometimes, using once, few, many, or a class for an expanded clone.

CASTPLWASGRGWQETQYF	TGTGCCAGCACCCCCCTCTGGGCTAGCGGGAGAGGGTGGCAAGAGACCCAGTACTTC	TRBV7-2	TRBJ2-5	TRBD2	.
CASSQSLVRGVSNEKLFF	TGCGCCAGCAGCCAGTCGTTGGTGCGGGGGGTCTCTAATGAAAAACTGTTTTTT	TRBV4-1	TRBJ1-4	.	.
CASTTGTSGFREQFF	TGTGCCAGCACTACCGGGACTAGCGGGTTCCGGGAGCAGTTCTTC	TRBV9	TRBJ2-1	TRBD2	once
CASTPRTSGGYNEQFF	TGTGCCAGTACCCCTCGGACTAGCGGGGGCTACAATGAGCAGTTCTTC	TRBV19	TRBJ2-1	TRBD2	.
CAWGDYANTGELFF	TGTGCCTGGGGGGACTATGCGAACACCGGGGAGCTGTTTTTT	TRBV30	TRBJ2-2	TRBD2	.
CASSLGGGQPQHF	TGCGCCAGCAGCTTGGGGGGGGGTCAGCCCCAGCATTTT	TRBV5-1	TRBJ1-5	.	.
CASSSSTTGGYEQYF	TGCGCCAGCAGCTCCTCCACGACAGGGGGCTACGAGCAGTACTTC	TRBV5-1	TRBJ2-7	TRBD1	few
CASSLDRGSSYEQYF	TGTGCCAGCAGCTTAGACAGGGGGAGCTCCTACGAGCAGTACTTC	TRBV7-2	TRBJ2-7	TRBD1	.
CASSLFVTGGADTQYF	TGTGCCAGCAGTTTATTCGTGACAGGGGGCGCAGATACGCAGTATTTT	TRBV27	TRBJ2-3	TRBD1	.
CASSQNTGELFF	TGTGCCAGTAGTCAGAACACCGGGGAGCTGTTTTTT	TRBV19	TRBJ2-2	.	.
CASRVNEAVSGYTF	TGTGCCAGCAGGGTCAATGAGGCTGTAAGTGGCTACACCTTC	TRBV27	TRBJ1-2	.	.
CASSRGQGGISGRATDTQYF	TGTGCCAGCAGCCGAGGACAGGGAGGTATTAGCGGGAGGGCCACAGATACGCAGTATTTT	TRBV7-3	TRBJ2-3	TRBD2	.
CASSFSGSNTGELFF	TGCGCCAGCAGCTTTTCAGGGTCGAACACCGGGGAGCTGTTTTTT	TRBV5-1	TRBJ2-2	.	.
CASSETGTNQPQHF	TGTGCCAGCAGCGAGACAGGTACCAATCAGCCCCAGCATTTT	TRBV7-2	TRBJ1-5	.	.